The next 29 T cell receptor beta chains were all read from a single sample in a study of blood T cells in healthy people across ages. A second 7 to 11 cycle PCR used barcoded and J-beta primers. Using its own MiXCR run on the 5' RACE reads, TCRdb lists one record per CDR3 protein. This table has about 1.6 million distinct CDR3 sequences, approximately 32% appearing once. The sequenced sample consisted of blood. The receptors were gathered from a woman aged 30 to 39 in good health.

On this clonotype itself: A clone one base away is much larger, so this may be a read error. The chain couples TRBV13 to TRBJ1-5; D is unresolved. The CDR3 has 14 residues. Germline assignment: CDR1 PRHDT and CDR2 FYEKMQ (reference sequence). CDR3: CASSLGRSSQPQHF. The CDR3 DNA reads TGTGCCAGCAGCTTAGGGAGGAGCAGTCAGCCCCAGCATTTT.

The table lists this clonotype with a count of one. An end of the junction does not agree with germline; a read error may underlie this. The J gene is TRBJ2-1, the V gene TRBV5-4; D may match TRBD1 or TRBD2 (5 bases each). The CDR3 consists of 13 residues. CDR1 and CDR2 (germline): SGHNT, YYREEE (reference sequence). CDR3 loop: CVSSRDPEREQFF. In DNA form, the CDR3 reads TGTGTCAGCAGCAGGGACCCCGAGAGGGAGCAGTTCTTC.

The table lists this clonotype with a few counts. The genes are TRBV27 and TRBJ2-5, with 9 bases identical to TRBD1. The CDR3 is 15 residues long. V shed 8 bases and J 5 bases; nucleotides not matched to a gene: 12. CDR1 is MNHEY and CDR2 is SMNVEV in the germline V gene (reference sequence). The CDR3 region has the DNA TGTGCCAGCGCCAGGTACAGGGGGCAAGTGGAGACCCAGTACTTC. Protein sequence: CASARYRGQVETQYF.

This sequence joins TRBV7-8 and TRBJ2-3; either TRBD1 or TRBD2 may fit D (5 bases each). Per the germline V gene, CDR1 is SGHVS and CDR2 is FQNEAQ. The V gene lost 3 bases and the J gene lost 0 bases, with 16 bases spanning the gap. This CDR3 region has 17 residues. CDR3 loop: CASSFPLRGPSTDTQYF. The CDR3 region has the DNA TGTGCCAGCAGCTTTCCGCTCCGGGGACCTAGCACAGATACGCAGTATTTT.

The V gene is TRBV28, the J gene TRBJ1-2; no clear D gene. Germline CDR1 is MDHEN and CDR2 is SYDVKM. The V end was cut by 3 bases, the J end by 5 bases, with 10 bases between. There are 13 residues in the CDR3. This CDR3 is CASSFPSSYGYTF. In DNA form, the CDR3 reads TGTGCCAGCAGTTTCCCGTCGTCGTATGGCTACACCTTC.

The gene calls are TRBV20-1 and TRBJ2-2; 8 nucleotides agree with TRBD2. The CDR3 consists of 16 residues. CDR1 DFQATT and CDR2 SNEGSKA come from the germline V gene (reference sequence). V was pared by 0 bases and J by 5 bases, with 8 bases of the junction left unmatched. The CDR3 loop reads CSARDYQRGRTGELFF. The CDR3 DNA reads as TGCAGTGCTAGAGATTACCAGCGGGGGAGGACCGGGGAGCTGTTTTTT.

The rearrangement joins TRBV28 to TRBJ2-3, with 11 bases aligning to TRBD2. The junction had 6 bases not matched to a gene; V was cut back by 5 bases and J by 2 bases. The CDR3 spans 16 residues. Germline V gene lookup returns CDR1 MDHEN and CDR2 SYDVKM. CDR3 amino acids: CASSPRLAGPTDTQYF. Here the CDR3 DNA reads TGTGCCAGCAGTCCGCGACTAGCGGGGCCCACAGATACGCAGTATTTT.

CDR3 nucleotide sequence: TGTGCCAGCAGCGTAGAACTAGCGGGGGGAACCGGGGAGCTGTTTTTT. This translates into CASSVELAGGTGELFF. This rearrangement joins TRBV9 to TRBJ2-2; 12 nucleotides match TRBD2. CDR3 length: 16 amino acids. Germline V gene lookup returns CDR1 SGDLS and CDR2 YYNGEE. J lost 5 bases, V lost 0 bases, and 2 bases had no gene match.

This clonotype was observed a few times. The chain has TRBV20-1 and TRBJ2-7; no clear D gene. Germline V gene lookup returns CDR1 DFQATT and CDR2 SNEGSKA (reference sequence). This CDR3 region has 11 residues. V lost 4 bases, J lost 5 bases, and 9 bases lay in between. In DNA, the CDR3 is TGCAGTGCTAAACGGCTAAACGAGCAGTACTTC. It yields the protein CSAKRLNEQYF.

This clonotype was detected a few times. V is TRBV7-9 and J is TRBJ2-2; D unclear. CDR1 and CDR2 (germline): SEHNR, FQNEAQ (reference sequence). Trimming pared 5 bases from V and 5 bases from J, leaving 9 bases between. The CDR3 loop spans 13 amino acids. CDR3 sequence reads: CASSMTLTGELFF. Here the CDR3 DNA reads TGTGCCAGCAGCATGACATTAACCGGGGAGCTGTTTTTT.

The rearrangement links TRBV30 to TRBJ2-5; a possible D gene is TRBD2 (7 bases). Per germline, CDR1 GTSNPN and CDR2 SVGIG (reference sequence). The CDR3 has 11 amino acids. Trimming took 5 bases from V and 11 from J, leaving 15 bases between them. Written as DNA, the CDR3 is TGTGCCTGGGGGGGGGGCAATGAGCAGTACTTC. This gives the protein CAWGGGNEQYF.

On this clonotype itself: This may come from a read error, since a much larger clone is one base off. The rearrangement links TRBV15 to TRBJ2-5; D might be TRBD2 (5 bases). The germline CDR1 and CDR2 sequences are LNHNV and YYDKDF (reference sequence). This CDR3 spans 16 amino acids. CDR3 protein: CVTSRDKLVFQETQYF. CDR3 bases: TGTGTCACCAGCAGAGATAAACTAGTATTTCAAGAGACCCAGTACTTC. Variable domain in full (rest from reference TRBV15 and TRBJ2-5): DAMVIQNPRYQVTQFGKPVTLSCSQTLNHNVMYWYQQKSSQAPKLLFHYYDKDFNNEADTPDNFQSRRPNTSFCFLDIRSPGLGDTAMYLCVTSRDKLVFQETQYFGPGTRLLVL.

This clonotype was detected a few times. The chain combines TRBV14 with TRBJ2-1; 7 nucleotides match TRBD1. This CDR3 region has 15 residues. V shed 3 bases and J 2 bases; nucleotides not matched to a gene: 4. Germline V gene lookup returns CDR1 SGHDN and CDR2 FVKESK. The CDR3 here is CASSHRDRPYNEQFF. The CDR3 bases are TGTGCCAGCAGCCATCGGGACAGACCCTACAATGAGCAGTTCTTC.

The CDR3 spells CASRGDLYYEQYF. The DNA of the CDR3 is TGTGCCAGCAGGGGGGACCTATACTACGAGCAGTACTTC. The chain carries TRBV2 and TRBJ2-7; tentatively, D is TRBD1 or TRBD2 (5 bases each). Germline CDR1 and CDR2: SNHLY and FYNNEI. CDR3 size: 13 residues. Between the trimmed V and J ends, which lost 6 bases and 3 bases, there was a span of 12 bases.

CDR3 residues: CASSGGTGNDYGYTF. The CDR3 DNA follows: TGTGCCAGCAGTGGCGGGACAGGGAATGACTATGGCTACACCTTC. The chain has TRBV6-1 and TRBJ1-2, with 9 bases lining up with TRBD1. The CDR3 contains 15 residues. From germline, CDR1 is MNHNS and CDR2 SASEGT. V shed 4 bases, J shed 3 bases, and the junction held 6 bases outside the gene matches.

The V call is TRBV30, the J call TRBJ2-3, with TRBD2 identical over 7 bases. J gave up 1 base and V 2 bases, and 9 bases lay outside the gene matches. This CDR3 spans 16 amino acids. The germline CDR1 and CDR2 sequences are GTSNPN and SVGIG (reference sequence). CDR3 sequence: CAWSWKPAGRTDTQYF. CDR3 coding DNA: TGTGCCTGGAGTTGGAAGCCAGCGGGGCGCACAGATACGCAGTATTTT.

This clonotype has a handful of counts. The chain carries TRBV27 and TRBJ2-1; D is possibly TRBD2 (6 bases). The CDR3 totals 15 residues. The germline V gene encodes CDR1 MNHEY and CDR2 SMNVEV (reference sequence). Trimming took 1 base from V and 5 from J, leaving 12 bases between them. CDR3 DNA: TGTGCCAGCAGTTTATGGGGGGAATCCCACAATGAGCAGTTCTTC. Its protein product is CASSLWGESHNEQFF.

This chain joins TRBV2 and TRBJ1-2; no definite D call. The CDR3 is 12 amino acids. Germline V gene sequence: CDR1 SNHLY, CDR2 FYNNEI. Trimming pared 5 bases from V and 8 bases from J, leaving 12 bases between. The CDR3 reads CASSSAAWGYTF. CDR3 nucleotide sequence: TGTGCCAGCAGTAGCGCGGCTTGGGGCTACACCTTC.

The rearrangement links TRBV5-1 to TRBJ1-2; TRBD1 matches at 8 bases. CDR3 size: 13 residues. Trimming removed 3 bases from V and 8 bases from J; junction bases left unmatched: 6. CDR1 and CDR2 (germline): SGHRS, YFSETQ. CDR3 amino acids: CASSSRTGRGYTF. The CDR3 DNA follows: TGCGCCAGCAGCTCCCGGACAGGGCGCGGCTACACCTTC.

The chain joins TRBV4-1 to TRBJ2-7, with 7 bases aligning to TRBD2. CDR1 is MGHRA, CDR2 YSYEKL, per germline. V shed 0 bases and J 2 bases; nucleotides not matched to a gene: 4. The length of the CDR3 is 15 residues. CDR3: CASSQELAPPYEQYF. CDR3 in DNA: TGCGCCAGCAGCCAAGAACTAGCGCCTCCCTACGAGCAGTACTTC.

The chain links TRBV5-1 to TRBJ2-1, with 8 bases that match TRBD1. The CDR3 is 15 amino acids. V lost 3 bases to trimming and J lost 5 bases; unmatched junction nucleotides: 7. Germline assignment: CDR1 SGHRS and CDR2 YFSETQ. CDR3 nucleotide sequence: TGCGCCAGCAGCTCGGTGGGACAGGTAAACAATGAGCAGTTCTTC. Protein sequence: CASSSVGQVNNEQFF.

The rearrangement links TRBV20-1 to TRBJ2-5; D is perhaps TRBD1 (6 bases). V lost 3 bases and J lost 4, with 12 bases in between. The CDR3 has 13 amino acids. Germline CDR1 is DFQATT and CDR2 is SNEGSKA (reference sequence). The CDR3 protein is CSASLGRGETQYF. In nucleotides, the CDR3 is TGCAGTGCTAGCCTCGGCAGGGGAGAGACCCAGTACTTC.

Note on this clonotype: A junction boundary mismatches the germline segment, possibly from a read error. This chain joins TRBV20-1 and TRBJ2-5; a weak D match, TRBD2 (5 bases). Germline CDR1 reads DFQATT; CDR2 reads SNEGSKA (reference sequence). The CDR3 sequence is 13 residues long. The CDR3 here is CSAETTPQETQHF. The CDR3, as DNA: TGCAGTGCGGAGACTACTCCCCAAGAGACCCAGCACTTC.

This clonotype was seen a handful of times. The chain recombines TRBV6-2 or TRBV6-3 with TRBJ1-2, with D maybe TRBD1 (5 bases). Trimming stripped 6 bases from V and 5 bases from J, with 19 bases between. Germline V lookup: CDR1 MNHEY, CDR2 SVGEGT. The CDR3 covers 15 residues. The CDR3 coding sequence is TGTGCCAGCAGCCCAGAGCGCAGCAGGGTTTATGGCTACACCTTC. This gives the protein CASSPERSRVYGYTF.

The chain links TRBV20-1 to TRBJ2-3, with 7 positions matching TRBD2. V shed 3 bases, J shed 1 base, and the junction held 4 bases outside the gene matches. The CDR3 is 14 amino acids. Germline CDR1 DFQATT, CDR2 SNEGSKA (reference sequence). The CDR3 sequence is CSASLGRRTDTQYF. The CDR3 nucleotides are TGCAGTGCTAGCCTCGGGAGGCGCACAGATACGCAGTATTTT.

Only a few counts were recorded for this clonotype. The CDR3 is CASSLDDLSAAWGGYTF. For the CDR3, the DNA is TGCGCCAGCAGCTTGGATGATCTGTCGGCGGCGTGGGGAGGCTACACCTTC. V gene TRBV5-1 combines with J gene TRBJ1-2; no clear D. V lost 0 bases and J 8 bases, leaving 23 bases between the germline ends. The CDR3 covers 17 residues. Per the germline V gene, CDR1 is SGHRS and CDR2 is YFSETQ.

The chain employs TRBV27 and TRBJ2-7; 9 positions match TRBD1. V gave up 5 bases and J gave up 12 bases; unmatched junction bases: 8. Germline values: CDR1 MNHEY, CDR2 SMNVEV (reference sequence). The CDR3 runs 12 residues. The CDR3 region has the DNA TGTGCCAGCAGTACAGGGGGCGATATGCCGTACTTC. Translating gives CASSTGGDMPYF.

This clonotype was detected only a few times. CDR3 loop: CASSESNTGELFF. CDR3 bases: TGTGCCAGCAGTGAGTCCAACACCGGGGAGCTGTTTTTT. V is TRBV2 and J is TRBJ2-2, with D hard to call. The CDR3 length is 13 residues. CDR1 is SNHLY, CDR2 FYNNEI, per germline. V lost 3 bases to trimming and J lost 2 bases, with 4 bases between them.

This clonotype was seen a handful of times. The chain uses TRBV5-1 and TRBJ2-1; 8 nucleotides agree with TRBD2. The CDR3 runs 15 residues. Germline CDR1 is SGHRS and CDR2 is YFSETQ. The ends lost 4 bases at V and 5 bases at J; junction bases unmatched: 8. CDR3 region: CASSPTSGPHNEQFF. For the CDR3, the DNA is TGCGCCAGCAGCCCCACTAGCGGTCCTCACAATGAGCAGTTCTTC. Full variable domain (remainder filled in from reference TRBV5-1 and TRBJ2-1): KAGVTQTPRYLIKTRGQQVTLSCSPISGHRSVSWYQQTPGQGLQFLFEYFSETQRNKGNFPGRFSGRQFSNSRSEMNVSTLELGDSALYLCASSPTSGPHNEQFFGPGTRLTVL.